Listed here are 29 T cell receptor beta chains from one sample, sequenced in a study of blood T cell repertoires in COVID-19. TCRdb's table, derived via immunoSEQ multiplex PCR, lists solely in-frame clones and lacks some. The sample shows 50,000 to 60,000 clones, 90% of them seen only once. Sequencing used peripheral blood. The receptors here all came from an elderly woman with acute or convalescent COVID-19.

The chain has TRBV4-2 and TRBJ2-1, with D unclear. This CDR3 comprises 16 residues. The germline gives CDR1 LGHNA, CDR2 YNFKEQ. V was trimmed by 4 bases and J by 1 base, leaving 14 bases between them. CDR3 loop: CASSPAEAASYNEQFF. The DNA of the CDR3 is TGTGCCAGCAGCCCCGCAGAGGCCGCTTCCTACAATGAGCAGTTCTTC.

The rearrangement joins TRBV9 to TRBJ1-1, with TRBD1 identical over 9 bases. J lost 4 bases, V lost 6 bases, and 10 bases had no gene match. The CDR3 consists of 15 residues. Germline V gives CDR1 SGDLS, CDR2 YYNGEE. In DNA form, the CDR3 reads TGTGCCAGCACCGAGGGGGACAGGGTGGGCACTGAAGCTTTCTTT. This codes for CASTEGDRVGTEAFF.

This clone was seen just once. The chain links TRBV7-2 to TRBJ2-3, with 9 bases aligning to TRBD2. The CDR3 totals 19 residues. The junction had 16 bases not matched to a gene; V was cut back by 5 bases and J by 1 base. The germline V gene has CDR1 SGHTA and CDR2 FQGNSA. CDR3 region: CASSLFGSSGTTRTDTQYF. The CDR3 DNA sequence: TGTGCCAGCAGCCTTTTCGGGTCTAGCGGGACTACACGCACAGATACGCAGTATTTT.

The V call is TRBV5-1, the J call TRBJ2-2; TRBD1 is a possible D gene (5 bases). Germline values: CDR1 SGHRS, CDR2 YFSETQ. The V and J ends lost 0 bases and 2 bases respectively, with 17 bases between them. The CDR3 loop spans 18 amino acids. The CDR3 coding sequence is TGCGCCAGCAGCTTGGCCGGGTGGGCCAGGGTCAACACCGGGGAGCTGTTTTTT. Its protein product is CASSLAGWARVNTGELFF.

The count of this clone is one. The chain combines TRBV11-2 with TRBJ2-3; 9 bases match TRBD1. V trimming: 4 bases; J trimming: 0 bases; junction bases outside the gene matches: 2. This CDR3 spans 15 amino acids. CDR1 is SGHAT and CDR2 is FQNNGV in the germline V gene. The CDR3 loop reads CASSSGTGSTDTQYF. The CDR3 DNA reads as TGTGCCAGCAGCTCCGGGACAGGGAGCACAGATACGCAGTATTTT.

This clone was picked up one time. The chain employs TRBV7-9 and TRBJ2-2, with 8 bases fitting TRBD2. This CDR3 has 18 residues. J was trimmed by 4 bases and V by 1 base; bases with no gene match: 11. Germline lookup yields CDR1 SEHNR and CDR2 FQNEAQ (reference sequence). The CDR3 region is CASSLEGGSGRSTGELFF. The CDR3 DNA reads as TGTGCCAGCAGCTTAGAGGGAGGGAGCGGGAGAAGCACCGGGGAGCTGTTTTTT.

The chain recombines TRBV5-1 with TRBJ1-2; possibly TRBD1 for D (6 bases). V lost 5 bases and J 7 bases, leaving 21 bases between the germline ends. The CDR3 has 15 residues. Germline CDR1 SGHRS, CDR2 YFSETQ. As DNA, the CDR3 is TGCGCCAGCAGACAAAATATACAGGGTAGTCGTGGCTACACCTTC. This codes for CASRQNIQGSRGYTF.

The chain uses TRBV2 and TRBJ2-5; 7 nucleotides align to TRBD1. Germline V gene lookup returns CDR1 SNHLY and CDR2 FYNNEI. After removal of 5 bases from V and 0 bases from J, the junction contained 9 bases not matched to a gene. The CDR3 sequence is 16 residues long. The CDR3 sequence: CASSLTGLEYQETQYF. CDR3 in DNA: TGTGCCAGCAGTCTGACAGGGCTTGAATACCAAGAGACCCAGTACTTC.

CDR3 in amino acids: CASSQPLVLAGAYNEQFF. In DNA form, the CDR3 reads TGTGCCAGCAGCCAACCCCTGGTGCTAGCGGGCGCATACAATGAGCAGTTCTTC. This chain joins TRBV4-2 and TRBJ2-1; 8 nucleotides match TRBD2. From germline, CDR1 is LGHNA and CDR2 YNFKEQ. V trimming: 2 bases; J trimming: 4 bases; junction bases outside the gene matches: 13. The CDR3 sequence is 18 residues long.

The chain recombines TRBV4-1 with TRBJ2-1; perhaps TRBD1 as D (6 bases). V was shortened by 0 bases and J by 4 bases, with 16 bases between the two germline ends. In germline, CDR1 is MGHRA, CDR2 YSYEKL. The CDR3 has 17 residues. For the CDR3, the DNA is TGCGCCAGCAGCCAAGATCCGCGAACTAGGGGGTACAATGAGCAGTTCTTC. Protein sequence: CASSQDPRTRGYNEQFF.

The J gene is TRBJ2-1, the V gene TRBV12-3 or TRBV12-4; D gene uncertain. Trimming cost V 0 bases and J 9 bases, with 6 bases left between them. This CDR3 contains 12 residues. CDR3 DNA sequence: TGTGCCAGCAGTTTAGCTCCATCTGAGCAGTTCTTC. This translates into CASSLAPSEQFF.

The rearrangement links TRBV3-1 (or the pseudogene TRBV3-2) to TRBJ2-7; the D is unclear. Per germline, CDR1 LGHDT and CDR2 YNNKEL (reference sequence). The CDR3 spans 14 residues. The V end lost 5 bases, the J end lost 3 bases, and 14 bases lay between the germline ends. CDR3 sequence: CASSIRRGRYEQYF. CDR3 nucleotides: TGTGCCAGCAGCATCAGAAGAGGCCGCTACGAGCAGTACTTC.

V is TRBV7-9 and J is TRBJ2-1; D is possibly TRBD1 (5 bases). The length of the CDR3 is 13 residues. Deletions cut 7 bases from V and 3 bases from J, with 10 bases between. CDR1 is SEHNR, CDR2 FQNEAQ, per germline (reference sequence). The CDR3 region is CASTPTGYNEQFF. In DNA, the CDR3 is TGTGCCAGCACCCCTACAGGCTACAATGAGCAGTTCTTC.

V and J are TRBV2 and TRBJ2-7, with D tentatively TRBD2 (6 bases). V was cut by 6 bases and J by 1 base, with 13 bases left in between. The CDR3 contains 14 residues. Germline assignment: CDR1 SNHLY and CDR2 FYNNEI. CDR3 sequence (DNA): TGTGCCAGCAGGGAGAGGGGACTTTCCTACGAGCAGTACTTC. It encodes CASRERGLSYEQYF.

The chain recombines TRBV7-9 with TRBJ1-4; perhaps TRBD1 as D (5 bases). V was cut by 5 bases and J by 6 bases, with 10 bases left in between. The CDR3 is 13 amino acids. Per the germline V gene, CDR1 is SEHNR and CDR2 is FQNEAQ (reference sequence). CDR3 coding DNA: TGTGCCAGCAGCCTGCTAGGGGATGAAAAACTGTTTTTT. This encodes CASSLLGDEKLFF.

The chain has TRBV4-2 and TRBJ2-6; D not resolved. The V end lost 1 base, the J end lost 2 bases, and 15 bases lay between the germline ends. Per the germline V gene, CDR1 is LGHNA and CDR2 is YNFKEQ. The CDR3 extends over 18 amino acids. The CDR3 loop is CASSQGSAWAPGANVLTF. For the CDR3, the DNA is TGTGCCAGCAGCCAAGGAAGTGCTTGGGCCCCTGGGGCCAACGTCCTGACTTTC.

The chain joins TRBV5-1 to TRBJ1-2, with 7 bases that match TRBD1. The CDR3 runs to 13 residues. Germline trimming cut 5 bases from V and 3 bases from J; bases unmatched to any gene: 4. CDR1 is SGHRS and CDR2 is YFSETQ in the germline V gene. CDR3 sequence: CASRKGADYGYTF. The CDR3 nucleotides are TGCGCCAGCAGGAAGGGGGCGGACTATGGCTACACCTTC. Full variable domain (missing parts from reference TRBV5-1 and TRBJ1-2): KAGVTQTPRYLIKTRGQQVTLSCSPISGHRSVSWYQQTPGQGLQFLFEYFSETQRNKGNFPGRFSGRQFSNSRSEMNVSTLELGDSALYLCASRKGADYGYTFGSGTRLTVV.

The V call is TRBV2, the J call TRBJ2-4; 10 nucleotides align to TRBD1. The CDR3 runs to 14 residues. V lost 8 bases, J lost 0 bases, and 1 base stayed unmatched. Germline V lookup: CDR1 SNHLY, CDR2 FYNNEI. This chain's CDR3 is CASGDRGAKNIQYF. The CDR3 region has the DNA TGTGCCAGCGGGGACAGGGGAGCCAAAAACATTCAGTACTTC. The whole variable domain, filled in from reference TRBV2 and TRBJ2-4, reads EPEVTQTPSHQVTQMGQEVILRCVPISNHLYFYWYRQILGQKVEFLVSFYNNEISEKSEIFDDQFSVERPDGSNFTLKIRSTKLEDSAMYFCASGDRGAKNIQYFGAGTRLSVL.

The chain combines TRBV5-6 with TRBJ1-2; D remains ambiguous. Germline CDR1 and CDR2: SGHDT and YYEEEE. V gave up 1 base and J gave up 2 bases, with 9 bases separating them. CDR3 size: 14 residues. The CDR3 loop is CASSLSRLNYGYTF. As DNA, the CDR3 is TGTGCCAGCAGCTTGAGCAGACTGAACTATGGCTACACCTTC. Full variable domain (rest looked up from reference TRBV5-6 and TRBJ1-2): DAGVTQSPTHLIKTRGQQVTLRCSPKSGHDTVSWYQQALGQGPQFIFQYYEEEERQRGNFPDRFSGHQFPNYSSELNVNALLLGDSALYLCASSLSRLNYGYTFGSGTRLTVV.

V and J are TRBV27 and TRBJ1-6; 8 nucleotides line up with TRBD1. From germline, CDR1 is MNHEY and CDR2 SMNVEV (reference sequence). This CDR3 comprises 15 residues. Trimming took 3 bases from V and 7 from J; bases not matched to a gene: 5. The CDR3 sequence is CASSFGTGLNSPLHF. The CDR3 region has the DNA TGTGCCAGCAGTTTCGGGACAGGATTAAATTCACCCCTCCACTTT.

This chain links TRBV11-2 with TRBJ1-5; no firm D call. Germline lookup yields CDR1 SGHAT and CDR2 FQNNGV. The CDR3 contains 13 residues. V was pared by 0 bases and J by 6 bases, with 6 bases between. The CDR3 DNA reads TGTGCCAGCAGCTTAGATCGGGTTCAGCCCCAGCATTTT. It codes for CASSLDRVQPQHF.

This rearrangement joins TRBV4-1 to TRBJ2-2; 12 positions match TRBD1. CDR1 is MGHRA, CDR2 YSYEKL, per germline. The CDR3 length is 16 residues. V shed 3 bases, J shed 4 bases, and the junction held 3 bases outside the gene matches. DNA for the CDR3: TGCGCCAGCAGCCAGGGACAGGGGGCGGGCACCGGGGAGCTGTTTTTT. Protein product: CASSQGQGAGTGELFF.

This clone has just a few counts. The CDR3 DNA reads as TGTGCCATCGGCTACGGGGCGCGGAGGGGTAATGAGCAGTTCTTC. Amino acids: CAIGYGARRGNEQFF. The rearrangement uses TRBV10-3 and TRBJ2-1; D is perhaps TRBD2 (6 bases). Trimming cost V 8 bases and J 7 bases, with 21 bases left between them. CDR3 size: 15 residues. Germline V lookup: CDR1 ENHRY, CDR2 SYGVKD.

The chain employs TRBV4-1 and TRBJ2-1, with 8 nucleotides matching TRBD2. V lost 2 bases to trimming and J lost 8 bases; unmatched junction nucleotides: 11. Looked up from germline, CDR1 is MGHRA and CDR2 is YSYEKL. The length of the CDR3 is 16 residues. DNA for the CDR3: TGCGCCAGCAGCCAACCCCTTGGCGGGAGGTTACATGAGCAGTTCTTC. Amino acids: CASSQPLGGRLHEQFF.

The chain couples TRBV3-1 (or the pseudogene TRBV3-2) to TRBJ1-3; D not certain. Trimming stripped 0 bases from V and 1 base from J, with 7 bases between. CDR3 size: 15 residues. Germline-derived CDR1 and CDR2 are LGHDT and YNNKEL (reference sequence). The CDR3 bases are TGTGCCAGCAGCCAAGATACAAATTCTGGAAACACCATATATTTT. This gives the protein CASSQDTNSGNTIYF.

The chain has TRBV7-8 and TRBJ1-4; D ambiguous. With 1 base removed from V and 5 bases from J, the gap between germline ends came to 20 bases. The CDR3 sequence is 18 residues long. CDR1 and CDR2 from the germline V gene are SGHVS and FQNEAQ. The CDR3 loop is CASSLVSRKGLQNEKLFF. CDR3 nucleotides: TGTGCCAGCAGCTTAGTCAGCAGAAAAGGCCTACAGAATGAAAAACTGTTTTTT.

CDR3 amino acids: CASSLVSGGNSPLHF. The DNA for the CDR3 is TGTGCCAGCAGCTTAGTGAGTGGAGGGAATTCACCCCTCCACTTT. The chain uses TRBV7-8 and TRBJ1-6, with unresolved D. Germline V CDR1 and CDR2: SGHVS, FQNEAQ. This CDR3 region has 15 residues. Trimming removed 1 base at V and 7 bases at J, with 11 bases between. Together with reference TRBV7-8 and TRBJ1-6, the CDR3 gives the full variable domain: GAGVSQSPRYKVAKRGQDVALRCDPISGHVSLFWYQQALGQGPEFLTYFQNEAQLDKSGLPSDRFFAERPEGSVSTLKIQRTQQEDSAVYLCASSLVSGGNSPLHFGNGTRLTVT.

The chain links TRBV5-1 to TRBJ2-3; perhaps TRBD1 as D (6 bases). CDR1 is SGHRS and CDR2 is YFSETQ in the germline V gene. With 6 bases removed from V and 4 bases from J, the gap between germline ends came to 12 bases. The CDR3 is 13 amino acids. CDR3 sequence reads: CASTQGSPDTQYF. The CDR3 DNA sequence: TGCGCCAGCACCCAGGGGTCCCCAGATACGCAGTATTTT.

This chain connects TRBV10-3 to TRBJ1-1, with TRBD1 matching over 7 bases. This CDR3 has 16 residues. V shed 0 bases, J shed 4 bases, and the junction held 8 bases outside the gene matches. Per the germline V gene, CDR1 is ENHRY and CDR2 is SYGVKD. The CDR3 loop is CAISESRGRAGTEAFF. The CDR3 nucleotides are TGTGCCATCAGTGAGTCAAGGGGGCGCGCAGGCACTGAAGCTTTCTTT.